The present T cell receptor (beta chain) was sequenced within a study of shared clonotypes between healthy human individuals. The study's findings and limits: Clonotypes that were shared across several donors made up approximately 5% of naive CD4 clonotypes.

The CDR3 length is 18 residues. V was cut by 2 bases and J by 0 bases, with 17 bases left in between. Germline-derived CDR1 and CDR2 are SGHTA and FQGNSA. With regard to this clone: Its target is unknown.

Original handling: Junction-only sequences produced by ImmunoSEQ had no quality scores, so filtering differed. Produced via immunoSEQ multiplex PCR; TCRdb's table is partial and in-frame only. V, J and clone size are taken as reported in that table, and D and trimming were inferred from the DNA itself. The sample includes fewer than 2.5 million clones, more than 85% seen only once; the top ten take 0.36%. What was sequenced was naive CD4+ T cells from PBMCs. Sample subset: CD45RA+ positively selected. The receptor comes from a man between 18 and 29 years old in good health. Some clones in this sample may be carry-over from other donors' samples. The V and J genes are TRBV7-2 and TRBJ1-5; a possible D gene is TRBD1 (6 bases). In DNA, the CDR3 is TGTGCCAGCAGCTTACCGCACGGAGGACAGTATAGCAATCAGCCCCAGCATTTT. This translates into CASSLPHGGQYSNQPQHF.